What follows are 29 T cell receptor beta chains derived from one specimen sequenced in a study of cytotoxic CD8 clonotypes in ibrutinib-treated CLL. Some clones are missing from TCRdb's copy, which holds only in-frame ones; the method was immunoSEQ multiplex PCR. The sample has 50,000 to 70,000 clones; 54% are singletons. Sequences were derived from PBMCs, sampled at disease progression, from a patient treated with ibrutinib. Every receptor here comes from a human donor with chronic lymphocytic leukemia.

This chain connects TRBV30 to TRBJ2-2; possibly TRBD2 for D (5 bases). Trimming stripped 0 bases from V and 1 base from J, with 6 bases between. The CDR3 is made up of 14 amino acids. In germline, CDR1 is GTSNPN, CDR2 SVGIG (reference sequence). This CDR3 reads CAWSVGGNTGELFF. The CDR3 DNA sequence: TGTGCCTGGAGTGTCGGAGGGAACACCGGGGAGCTGTTTTTT. The whole variable domain, filled in from reference TRBV30 and TRBJ2-2, reads SQTIHQWPATLVQPVGSPLSLECTVEGTSNPNLYWYRQAAGRGLQLLFYSVGIGQISSEVPQNLSASRPQDRQFILSSKKLLLSDSGFYLCAWSVGGNTGELFFGEGSRLTVL.

V is TRBV6-5 and J is TRBJ2-7, with D hard to call. The V and J ends lost 0 bases and 2 bases respectively, with 11 bases between them. The CDR3 length is 15 residues. Per germline, CDR1 MNHEY and CDR2 SVGAGI. The CDR3 region is CASSYSSLLPYEQYF. DNA for the CDR3: TGTGCCAGCAGTTACTCCTCCCTGCTTCCCTACGAGCAGTACTTC.

This clone has more than one count but fewer than ten. The rearrangement links TRBV30 to TRBJ1-3, with D unresolved. Germline loops: CDR1 GTSNPN, CDR2 SVGIG (reference sequence). The CDR3 runs to 16 residues. V was shortened by 3 bases and J by 1 base, with 16 bases between the two germline ends. The CDR3 coding sequence is TGTGCCTGGAGCGAACTCCCGTTCCCATCTGGAAACACCATATATTTT. It encodes CAWSELPFPSGNTIYF. The full variable domain, with the rest looked up from reference TRBV30 and TRBJ1-3, is SQTIHQWPATLVQPVGSPLSLECTVEGTSNPNLYWYRQAAGRGLQLLFYSVGIGQISSEVPQNLSASRPQDRQFILSSKKLLLSDSGFYLCAWSELPFPSGNTIYFGEGSWLTVV.

This clone turned up a few times. The chain combines TRBV10-2 with TRBJ2-1; D ambiguous. Trimming pared 3 bases from V and 6 bases from J, leaving 12 bases between. Germline CDR1 and CDR2: WSHSY and SAAADI. CDR3 size: 14 residues. CDR3 coding DNA: TGCGCCAGCAGTGACACAGAAGATTTCAATGAGCAGTTCTTC. It is translated as CASSDTEDFNEQFF.

The J gene is TRBJ1-2, the V gene TRBV5-1; weak D call: TRBD1 (5 bases). V lost 5 bases and J lost 4, with 18 bases in between. Germline V gene data show CDR1 as SGHRS and CDR2 as YFSETQ. CDR3 size: 15 residues. The CDR3 bases are TGCGCCAGCAGTTCAGACAGAGGACTCCTCTATGGCTACACCTTC. Amino acid sequence: CASSSDRGLLYGYTF.

This clone was found a few times. This chain connects TRBV5-6 to TRBJ1-2, with D unclear. This CDR3 region has 11 residues. CDR1 SGHDT and CDR2 YYEEEE come from the germline V gene. V was cut by 0 bases and J by 13 bases, with 10 bases left in between. CDR3 sequence: CASSLVSFCTF. For the CDR3, the DNA is TGTGCCAGCAGCTTGGTCAGTTTTTGCACCTTC.

This clone has a handful of counts. The chain couples TRBV29-1 to TRBJ2-7; D is possibly TRBD2 (5 bases). The V and J ends lost 4 bases and 1 base respectively, with 8 bases between them. The length of the CDR3 is 12 residues. Germline loops: CDR1 SQVTM, CDR2 ANQGSEA. In nucleotides, the CDR3 is TGCAGCGTTGGTTCGGGATCCTACGAGCAGTACTTC. This sequence encodes CSVGSGSYEQYF.

V is TRBV6-5 and J is TRBJ2-1, with D unclear. CDR3 length: 13 residues. The germline CDR1 and CDR2 sequences are MNHEY and SVGAGI. Trimming removed 0 bases at V and 8 bases at J, with 8 bases between. The CDR3 loop reads CASSYSSQYEQFF. DNA for the CDR3: TGTGCCAGCAGTTACTCGAGTCAGTATGAGCAGTTCTTC.

The genes are TRBV28 and TRBJ1-4; possible D gene TRBD1, 6 bases. Germline V CDR1 and CDR2: MDHEN, SYDVKM. V was pared by 6 bases and J by 7 bases, with 15 bases between. The CDR3 has 14 residues. CDR3 DNA: TGTGCCAGCAGGGATTTCGGGGGCAGTGAAAAACTGTTTTTT. This sequence encodes CASRDFGGSEKLFF. Full variable domain (missing parts from reference TRBV28 and TRBJ1-4): DVKVTQSSRYLVKRTGEKVFLECVQDMDHENMFWYRQDPGLGLRLIYFSYDVKMKEKGDIPEGYSVSREKKERFSLILESASTNQTSMYLCASRDFGGSEKLFFGSGTQLSVL.

The CDR3: CASSLIENTEAFF. Written as DNA, the CDR3 is TGTGCCAGCAGTTTAATCGAGAACACTGAAGCTTTCTTT. The chain links TRBV27 to TRBJ1-1; no reliable D call. The germline V gene has CDR1 MNHEY and CDR2 SMNVEV (reference sequence). The CDR3 runs to 13 residues. Between the trimmed V and J ends, which lost 2 bases and 1 base, there was a span of 5 bases.

V gene TRBV6-6 combines with J gene TRBJ2-3; possible D gene TRBD2, 6 bases. Trimming took 8 bases from V and 5 from J, leaving 11 bases between them. Germline V gives CDR1 MNHNY, CDR2 SVGAGI (reference sequence). The CDR3 spans 12 residues. In DNA, the CDR3 is TGTGCCAGCGGGGCCGGGGGAGATACGCAGTATTTT. This gives the protein CASGAGGDTQYF.

This clone was found a few times. V gene TRBV10-3 combines with J gene TRBJ2-7; the D is unclear. The CDR3 loop spans 16 amino acids. From germline, CDR1 is ENHRY and CDR2 SYGVKD. V was pared by 6 bases and J by 1 base, with 19 bases between. CDR3 sequence: CAIRSRTSEMSYEQYF. In DNA, the CDR3 is TGTGCCATCAGATCCCGGACGTCGGAAATGTCCTACGAGCAGTACTTC.

The CDR3 sequence is CASSDRLRGEQYF. CDR3 sequence (DNA): TGCGCCAGCAGCGACAGACTTAGGGGAGAGCAGTACTTC. This sequence joins TRBV5-1 and TRBJ2-7; possible D gene TRBD1, 5 bases. The CDR3 loop spans 13 amino acids. Germline V CDR1 and CDR2: SGHRS, YFSETQ. V lost 4 bases, J lost 7 bases, and 15 bases lay in between.

This chain connects TRBV2 to TRBJ2-1; unclear D gene. The germline CDR1 and CDR2 sequences are SNHLY and FYNNEI. This CDR3 has 13 amino acids. Trimming pared 0 bases from V and 2 bases from J, leaving 2 bases between. CDR3 sequence reads: CASSEAAYNEQFF. In DNA form, the CDR3 reads TGTGCCAGCAGTGAAGCGGCCTACAATGAGCAGTTCTTC.

The chain carries TRBV27 and TRBJ1-6, with D perhaps matching TRBD1 (6 bases). The CDR3 has 15 residues. Germline loops: CDR1 MNHEY, CDR2 SMNVEV (reference sequence). Trimming removed 3 bases at V and 9 bases at J, with 15 bases between. The CDR3 nucleotides read TGTGCCAGCAGTTTGTGGCAGCCCAGGGGTTCACCCCTCCACTTT. Translating it yields CASSLWQPRGSPLHF.

The V and J genes are TRBV10-3 and TRBJ2-1, with 9 bases identical to TRBD1. The CDR3 sequence is 14 residues long. V was clipped by 7 bases and J by 7 bases; unmatched bases: 8. Germline V gene data show CDR1 as ENHRY and CDR2 as SYGVKD. CDR3 sequence reads: CAITPGTGLNEQFF. DNA for the CDR3: TGTGCCATCACCCCCGGGACAGGGCTTAATGAGCAGTTCTTC.

This rearrangement joins TRBV29-1 to TRBJ2-3; 7 nucleotides agree with TRBD2. The J segment lost 3 bases and the V segment lost 5 bases, leaving 8 bases of the junction unmatched. Germline CDR1 SQVTM, CDR2 ANQGSEA. CDR3 length: 14 residues. CDR3 DNA sequence: TGCAGCGTTCGAGCGGGCGGGAGTACAGATACGCAGTATTTT. This translates into CSVRAGGSTDTQYF.

The genes are TRBV28 and TRBJ2-7; 10 bases align to TRBD2. CDR1 is MDHEN, CDR2 SYDVKM, per germline. After removal of 4 bases from V and 2 bases from J, the junction contained 5 bases not matched to a gene. This CDR3 is built from 15 residues. CDR3 region: CASSSASGGAYEQYF. The CDR3 nucleotides are TGTGCCAGCAGTTCCGCTAGCGGGGGTGCCTACGAGCAGTACTTC.

The V gene is TRBV6-1, the J gene TRBJ2-1; 11 bases are a match to TRBD2. The CDR3 has 16 amino acids. Germline CDR1 is MNHNS and CDR2 is SASEGT. The V segment lost 3 bases and the J segment 6 bases; nucleotides outside the gene matches: 7. The CDR3: CASSDHLAGGPNEQFF. The CDR3 coding sequence is TGTGCCAGCAGTGACCACTTAGCGGGGGGGCCCAATGAGCAGTTCTTC.

This clone came up once. The chain is built from TRBV6-5 and TRBJ1-1; no clear D gene. Trimming left V 9 bases short and J 4 bases short, with 6 bases between. Germline V gives CDR1 MNHEY, CDR2 SVGAGI. The CDR3 runs 10 residues. This CDR3 is CARDTTEAFF. The CDR3 DNA reads TGTGCCAGAGATACCACTGAAGCTTTCTTT.

The V gene is TRBV28, the J gene TRBJ2-7; D may match TRBD1 or TRBD2 (5 bases each). In germline, CDR1 is MDHEN, CDR2 SYDVKM. CDR3 length equals 15 residues. V was cut by 3 bases and J by 5 bases, with 17 bases left in between. DNA of the CDR3: TGTGCCAGCAGTTTTTTCGTACCAGGGACGGACGAGCAGTACTTC. It codes for CASSFFVPGTDEQYF.

The chain carries TRBV2 and TRBJ1-5, with D unresolved. The V end was cut by 6 bases, the J end by 0 bases, with 12 bases between. The germline gives CDR1 SNHLY, CDR2 FYNNEI. This CDR3 comprises 15 residues. CDR3 protein: CASSSPSDSNQPQHF. In nucleotides, the CDR3 is TGTGCCAGCAGCTCCCCGTCTGATAGCAATCAGCCCCAGCATTTT.

The CDR3 nucleotides are TGCAGCGTGGGGTCGAGGGCGGGGGACACTGAAGCTTTCTTT. The encoded protein is CSVGSRAGDTEAFF. The chain recombines TRBV29-1 with TRBJ1-1; tentative D call: TRBD1 (5 bases). This CDR3 is built from 14 residues. In germline, CDR1 is SQVTM, CDR2 ANQGSEA. V shed 6 bases and J shed 3 bases, with 17 bases lying between them. The full variable domain, its missing parts supplied by reference TRBV29-1 and TRBJ1-1, is SAVISQKPSRDICQRGTSLTIQCQVDSQVTMMFWYRQQPGQSLTLIATANQGSEATYESGFVIDKFPISRPNLTFSTLTVSNMSPEDSSIYLCSVGSRAGDTEAFFGQGTRLTVV.

This clone occurred a few times. V and J are TRBV5-6 and TRBJ1-1, with unresolved D. Germline values: CDR1 SGHDT, CDR2 YYEEEE. Trimming left V 0 bases short and J 2 bases short, with 11 bases between. CDR3 length equals 15 residues. The CDR3 DNA reads TGTGCCAGCAGCTTGGCGGCGGGTCTCAACACTGAAGCTTTCTTT. Amino acids: CASSLAAGLNTEAFF.

This clone was seen a few times. The CDR3 protein is CASTMPGLGTEAFF. As DNA, the CDR3 is TGTGCCAGCACTATGCCGGGACTGGGCACTGAAGCTTTCTTT. The chain links TRBV27 to TRBJ1-1; a weak D match, TRBD1 (5 bases). V lost 7 bases, J lost 4 bases, and 16 bases lay in between. Per germline, CDR1 MNHEY and CDR2 SMNVEV (reference sequence). The CDR3 runs 14 residues.

V is TRBV12-1 and J is TRBJ1-2; TRBD1 reflects the table's D call only, with no check against the DNA. TRBV12-1 corresponds to a pseudogene. The CDR3 contains 12 residues. CDR3 in DNA: TGTGCCAGAGGAGGACAGGGGAATGGCTACACCTTC. This sequence encodes CARGGQGNGYTF.

This clone was seen a handful of times. The genes are TRBV7-4 and TRBJ1-6; D is undetermined. This CDR3 comprises 16 residues. The germline gives CDR1 SGHVT, CDR2 SQSDAQ. Deletions cut 5 bases from V and 7 bases from J, with 18 bases between. DNA for the CDR3: TGTGCCAGCAGCCACACTTCTAGCTGGCAGAATTCACCCCTCCACTTT. This codes for CASSHTSSWQNSPLHF.

V and J are TRBV18 and TRBJ2-1, with 10 bases matching TRBD2. From germline, CDR1 is KGHSH and CDR2 LQKENI. The CDR3 has 16 amino acids. V shed 2 bases, J shed 5 bases, and the junction held 6 bases outside the gene matches. CDR3 nucleotides: TGTGCCAGCTCACCATTTGTCCTAGCGGGGGACAATGAGCAGTTCTTC. Residues: CASSPFVLAGDNEQFF.

The rearrangement joins TRBV11-2 to TRBJ1-2; D is possibly TRBD1 (5 bases). The germline CDR1 and CDR2 sequences are SGHAT and FQNNGV. The length of the CDR3 is 13 residues. The germline V and J ends were trimmed by 0 bases and 7 bases, with 9 bases remaining between them. In DNA form, the CDR3 reads TGTGCCAGCAGCTTAGACAGGGCTGCTGGCTACACCTTC. Translation: CASSLDRAAGYTF. Combining the CDR3 with reference TRBV11-2 and TRBJ1-2 gives the whole variable domain EAGVAQSPRYKIIEKRQSVAFWCNPISGHATLYWYQQILGQGPKLLIQFQNNGVVDDSQLPKDRFSAERLKGVDSTLKIQPAKLEDSAVYLCASSLDRAAGYTFGSGTRLTVV.